The present T cell receptor beta chain was sequenced within a study of blood T cell repertoires in COVID-19. Study overall: The cDNA or gDNA used as material had been derived from T cells, B-cell-depleted T cells, or PBMCs.

Authors' analysis steps: Researchers report that nucleated cell counts were estimated from reference gene primer amplification. Assay used: immunoSEQ multiplex PCR; TCRdb lists only in-frame clones, some missing. D and trimming were read from the DNA, whereas the V and J calls and clone size are those reported in that table. The data contain about 180,000 clones, around 73% of them seen just once; the ten biggest clones take up approximately 15%. What was sequenced was PBMCs or T cells enriched from blood (not recorded which). This clonotype was sampled from a woman aged 45-65 years who had recovered from COVID-19.

DNA of the CDR3: TGTGCCTGGAGGAGGGTGGGAGTGGATACGCAGTATTTT. The encoded protein is CAWRRVGVDTQYF. The chain carries TRBV30 and TRBJ2-3; maybe TRBD2 (5 bases). V dropped 3 bases and J dropped 6 bases, with 13 bases sitting between them. The CDR3 is 13 amino acids. The V gene's germline CDR1 is GTSNPN and CDR2 SVGIG (reference sequence).